This passage covers 13 T cell receptor beta chains from one sample sequenced in a study of blood T cells in healthy people across ages. The second PCR ran roughly 6 to 11 cycles with a sample-barcoded 5' primer and J-beta primers. TCRdb reprocessed the 5' RACE reads via MiXCR and lists one record per CDR3 protein. The data show 750,000 to 950,000 distinct CDR3 sequences, about 53% seen once. Sequenced input: blood. The receptors come from an elderly man in good health.

The CDR3 coding sequence is TGCGCCAGCAGCGGAGATCGGACAGGGGGAACCTACGAGCAGTACTTC. Translating gives CASSGDRTGGTYEQYF. The chain employs TRBV5-1 and TRBJ2-7; 10 bases are shared with TRBD1. V gave up 4 bases and J gave up 2 bases; unmatched junction bases: 9. CDR3 length: 16 residues. The V gene's germline CDR1 is SGHRS and CDR2 YFSETQ.

The J gene is TRBJ2-3, the V gene TRBV10-2; 13 nucleotides match TRBD2. The CDR3 has 17 residues. The V gene's germline CDR1 is WSHSY and CDR2 SAAADI. J lost 14 bases, V lost 3 bases, and 17 bases had no gene match. CDR3 DNA: TGCGCCAGCAGTGACAGAGGGACTAGCGGGAAACACAGATACGCGTATTTT. Its protein product is CASSDRGTSGKHRYAYF.

The chain links TRBV21-1 to TRBJ1-6; the D call TRBD1 from the table was never checked on the DNA. TRBV21-1 is reported as a pseudogene. The CDR3 extends over 16 amino acids. This CDR3 is CASSKRARQGGSPLHF. Here the CDR3 DNA reads TGTGCCAGCAGCAAAAGGGCCAGACAGGGTGGCTCACCCCTCCACTTT.

V usage is TRBV4-1 and J usage is TRBJ2-5; 9 bases map to TRBD2. Trimming at V came to 3 bases and at J to 6 bases, leaving 8 bases not matched to a gene. Germline V gene data show CDR1 as MGHRA and CDR2 as YSYEKL. This CDR3 has 15 residues. This chain's CDR3 is CASSHPSGTGQTQYF. In nucleotides, the CDR3 is TGCGCCAGCAGCCACCCTAGCGGGACGGGACAGACCCAGTACTTC.

The rearrangement uses TRBV10-3 and TRBJ2-3; 8 bases match TRBD2. Germline V gene data show CDR1 as ENHRY and CDR2 as SYGVKD. The V gene end was trimmed by 3 bases and the J gene end by 14 bases; junction bases not matched to a gene: 16. The CDR3 contains 15 residues. CDR3 coding DNA: TGTGCCATCAGTGATCCACCGGGAGGGTATAGATACGCGTATTTT. Translating gives CAISDPPGGYRYAYF.

Notes on this clonotype: Just one base apart from a much larger clone, this may be a read error. The chain combines TRBV29-1 with TRBJ2-7, with a tentative D call TRBD2 (7 bases). The germline V gene encodes CDR1 SQVTM and CDR2 ANQGSEA. Trimming left V 2 bases short and J 12 bases short, with 17 bases between. CDR3 length: 12 amino acids. The CDR3 DNA sequence: TGCAGCGTTGAAACGGGGGGCGAGACCCGGTACTTC. Translating it yields CSVETGGETRYF.

The gene calls are TRBV7-8 and TRBJ2-7; no clear D gene. CDR1 and CDR2 from the germline V gene are SGHVS and FQNEAQ. Trimming removed 3 bases from V and 4 bases from J, with 7 bases in between. The CDR3 is 12 amino acids. This CDR3 is CASSLYQYEQYF. CDR3 coding DNA: TGTGCCAGCAGCTTGTACCAGTACGAGCAGTACTTC.

The gene calls are TRBV29-1 and TRBJ1-1; 8 bases align to TRBD1. The V segment lost 7 bases and the J segment 4 bases; nucleotides outside the gene matches: 5. The CDR3 sequence is 12 residues long. Germline V gene sequence: CDR1 SQVTM, CDR2 ANQGSEA. The CDR3 coding sequence is TGCAGCGGCAACACAGGGGGCACTGAAGCTTTCTTT. It is translated as CSGNTGGTEAFF.

The chain has TRBV6-1 and TRBJ2-5, with 13 bases that match TRBD2. The end of the DNA is better explained by TRBJ2-7, so the J call may be wrong. Germline lookup yields CDR1 MNHNS and CDR2 SASEGT. The CDR3 is 19 residues long. CDR3 amino acids: CASIPRTSGGGGGPDEQYF. CDR3 nucleotide sequence: TGTGCCAGCATTCCACGGACTAGCGGGGGAGGAGGTGGACCCGACGAGCAGTACTTC.

Details on this clonotype: Since a much larger clone is just one base distant, this may be a read error. The rearrangement links TRBV28 to TRBJ2-7; D is ambiguous. The end of the DNA aligns better with TRBJ2-5, so the J call may be wrong. The V gene's germline CDR1 is MDHEN and CDR2 SYDVKM. CDR3 length equals 14 residues. This CDR3 is CASSTPQVVGTQYF. The CDR3, as DNA: TGTGCCAGCAGTACTCCCCAGGTGGTGGGGACCCAGTACTTC.

V gene TRBV5-1 combines with J gene TRBJ1-2; a possible D gene is TRBD1 (5 bases). Germline V gene lookup returns CDR1 SGHRS and CDR2 YFSETQ. The CDR3 covers 15 residues. Trimming took off 0 bases at V and 4 bases at J, with 13 bases between the two ends. The CDR3 DNA sequence: TGCGCCAGCAGCTTGGAGTACAGGTCCCTCTATGGCTACACCTTC. As protein: CASSLEYRSLYGYTF.

V usage is TRBV5-1 and J usage is TRBJ1-2; 8 positions agree with TRBD1. The V and J ends lost 4 bases and 4 bases, in that order; junction bases with no gene match: 12. Germline CDR1 reads SGHRS; CDR2 reads YFSETQ. The CDR3 contains 16 residues. Here the CDR3 DNA reads TGCGCCAGCAGCCCTAGGACAGGGAACATTCCCTATGGCTACACCTTC. Encoded protein: CASSPRTGNIPYGYTF.

The chain combines TRBV12-3 or TRBV12-4 with TRBJ2-3; 8 nucleotides align to TRBD1. J gave up 4 bases and V 5 bases, and 2 bases lay outside the gene matches. The CDR3 has 13 residues. The CDR3 DNA follows: TGTGCCAGCAGTGGGGACAGGCCAGATACGCAGTATTTT. This translates into CASSGDRPDTQYF.